Included here is one T cell receptor beta chain sequence, with context. Its specificity is unknown. This CDR3 is also generated by other DNA sequences in the sample. The data originate from a study of shared clonotypes between healthy human individuals. The J segment lost 7 bases and the V segment lost 4 bases, leaving 3 bases of the junction unmatched. This CDR3 spans 14 amino acids. Germline V lookup: CDR1 MNHNS, CDR2 SASEGT. Study observations and caveats: When compared with the clonotypes that were shared by all four sorted-subset donors, the non-shared clonotypes turned out to have lower generation probabilities.

Splitting of each subset's genomic DNA was done evenly across several immunoSEQ plates. Profiled with immunoSEQ multiplex PCR; TCRdb holds only in-frame clones, not every one. The sample has 2.5 million or so clones; approximately 92% are singletons. This TCR derives from a man between 18 and 29 years old in good health. The sequencing input was naive CD4+ T cells sorted from blood. The subset: CD45RA+ positively selected. This sequence joins TRBV6-1 and TRBJ1-5; TRBD1 agrees at 11 bases. CDR3 DNA sequence: TGTGCCAGCAGTGGGGGACAGGGGGGCCAGCCCCAGCATTTT. Translation gives CASSGGQGGQPQHF.